This entry lists 29 T cell receptor beta chains sequenced from one sample in a study of cytomegalovirus exposure and HLA in healthy donors. Vbeta (60) and Jbeta (13) primers were used in the PCR. Sequencing used immunoSEQ multiplex PCR; TCRdb keeps in-frame clones, though not all of them. The data contain under 150,000 clones, around 80% of them singletons. The sequencing sample was made of PBMCs. These TCRs come from a man between 18 and 29 years old in good health and CMV-seronegative.

The J gene is TRBJ1-2, the V gene TRBV9, with TRBD1 matching over 7 bases. Trimming cost V 0 bases and J 8 bases; bases outside gene matches: 4. Germline CDR1 SGDLS, CDR2 YYNGEE. The CDR3 spans 13 residues. The CDR3 loop is CASSVGEGGGYTF. CDR3 DNA sequence: TGTGCCAGCAGCGTAGGTGAAGGGGGCGGCTACACCTTC.

The chain employs TRBV6-5 and TRBJ2-5; the D gene is possibly TRBD2 (6 bases). Matching the DNA end better, TRBJ2-7 makes the J call doubtful. The CDR3 is made up of 13 amino acids. Germline V lookup: CDR1 MNHEY, CDR2 SVGAGI. The CDR3 is CASSPGLPYEQYF. The DNA of the CDR3 is TGTGCCAGCAGCCCCGGACTACCCTACGAGCAGTACTTC.

This chain links TRBV2 with TRBJ1-1, with 8 bases that match TRBD1. The germline V gene encodes CDR1 SNHLY and CDR2 FYNNEI. The CDR3 covers 18 residues. Trimming took 5 bases from V and 0 from J; bases not matched to a gene: 14. CDR3 residues: CASSPIGQGVSLNTEAFF. CDR3 DNA: TGTGCCAGCAGTCCCATTGGACAGGGAGTTTCCTTGAACACTGAAGCTTTCTTT.

The J gene is TRBJ2-5, the V gene TRBV18, with 7 nucleotides matching TRBD2. V was clipped by 4 bases and J by 3 bases; unmatched bases: 2. Germline CDR1 is KGHSH and CDR2 is LQKENI. There are 13 residues in the CDR3. The CDR3 DNA reads as TGTGCCAGCTCACGCGGGGGTGAAGAGACCCAGTACTTC. Its translation is CASSRGGEETQYF.

V usage is TRBV10-1 and J usage is TRBJ2-1, with TRBD1 matching over 9 bases. This CDR3 has 19 amino acids. Germline lookup yields CDR1 WNHNN and CDR2 SYGVQD (reference sequence). After removal of 0 bases from V and 8 bases from J, the junction contained 17 bases not matched to a gene. This chain's CDR3 is CASSESGGTGTGRTDEQFF. CDR3 nucleotides: TGCGCCAGCAGTGAGTCGGGGGGGACCGGGACAGGGCGGACCGATGAGCAGTTCTTC.

The chain couples TRBV4-3 to TRBJ2-1; a possible D gene is TRBD1 (6 bases). The germline V gene encodes CDR1 LGHNA and CDR2 YSLEER. This CDR3 contains 13 residues. The germline V and J ends were trimmed by 1 base and 7 bases, with 8 bases remaining between them. The CDR3 loop reads CASSQAGDNEQFF. In DNA, the CDR3 is TGCGCCAGCAGCCAAGCAGGGGATAATGAGCAGTTCTTC.

V gene TRBV6-6 combines with J gene TRBJ1-1; D is undetermined. V lost 7 bases, J lost 4 bases, and 13 bases lay in between. Germline V gene lookup returns CDR1 MNHNY and CDR2 SVGAGI (reference sequence). The CDR3 has 13 amino acids. CDR3 protein: CASNKQVGTEAFF. As DNA, the CDR3 is TGTGCCAGCAACAAGCAGGTTGGCACTGAAGCTTTCTTT.

The chain employs TRBV9 and TRBJ2-2, with TRBD1 as a possible D gene (6 bases). The CDR3 spans 16 residues. Germline CDR1 reads SGDLS; CDR2 reads YYNGEE. Trimming left V 1 base short and J 0 bases short, with 10 bases between. The CDR3: CASSVQGTPNTGELFF. In nucleotides, the CDR3 is TGTGCCAGCAGCGTACAGGGGACCCCGAACACCGGGGAGCTGTTTTTT.

The V gene is TRBV9, the J gene TRBJ2-3; no reliable D call. The germline V gene encodes CDR1 SGDLS and CDR2 YYNGEE. The length of the CDR3 is 16 residues. V was clipped by 0 bases and J by 0 bases, with 11 bases between them. For the CDR3, the DNA is TGTGCCAGCAGCGTAGATTCCGGCGGTAGCACAGATACGCAGTATTTT. This translates into CASSVDSGGSTDTQYF. The full variable domain, in which reference TRBV9 and TRBJ2-3 provide the parts outside the CDR3, is DSGVTQTPKHLITATGQRVTLRCSPRSGDLSVYWYQQSLDQGLQFLIQYYNGEERAKGNILERFSAQQFPDLHSELNLSSLELGDSALYFCASSVDSGGSTDTQYFGPGTRLTVL.

The chain employs TRBV29-1 and TRBJ2-7; D unclear. V gave up 7 bases and J gave up 0 bases, with 13 bases separating them. CDR1 and CDR2 (germline): SQVTM, ANQGSEA. The CDR3 totals 13 residues. This chain's CDR3 is CSAAWALSYEQYF. The CDR3 nucleotides are TGCAGCGCCGCCTGGGCCCTCTCCTACGAGCAGTACTTC.

The chain employs TRBV5-1 and TRBJ2-1, with 14 positions matching TRBD2. The junction had 11 bases not matched to a gene; V was cut back by 4 bases and J by 8 bases. The CDR3 loop spans 17 amino acids. The germline CDR1 and CDR2 sequences are SGHRS and YFSETQ. The CDR3 DNA reads as TGCGCCAGCAGCCCCGGGACTAGCGGGAGCCCCGGGGATGAGCAGTTCTTC. It is translated as CASSPGTSGSPGDEQFF.

This clone was seen a handful of times. The genes are TRBV6-6 and TRBJ2-7; 8 nucleotides align to TRBD2. V was pared by 7 bases and J by 5 bases, with 10 bases of the junction left unmatched. The CDR3 consists of 14 residues. Germline CDR1 is MNHNY and CDR2 is SVGAGI (reference sequence). The CDR3 nucleotides read TGTGCCAGCAAGCCTAGCGGGCTTAGCCACGAGCAGTACGTC. Amino acid sequence: CASKPSGLSHEQYV.

The rearrangement uses TRBV6-5 and TRBJ1-1; D is uncertain. From germline, CDR1 is MNHEY and CDR2 SVGAGI. V was shortened by 6 bases and J by 0 bases, with 11 bases between the two germline ends. The CDR3 is 14 residues long. The CDR3 loop reads CASSRDTMNTEAFF. The CDR3 DNA sequence: TGTGCCAGCAGCAGAGACACCATGAACACTGAAGCTTTCTTT.

The V gene is TRBV6-5, the J gene TRBJ2-1, with a weak D call TRBD2 (5 bases). This CDR3 comprises 13 residues. Per germline, CDR1 MNHEY and CDR2 SVGAGI. The ends were cut back, 0 bases at V and 9 bases at J, with 9 bases in the middle. CDR3 DNA sequence: TGTGCCAGCAGTTACTCGGACGGAGGTGAGCAGTTCTTC. Its translation is CASSYSDGGEQFF.

This clone was counted a single time. The CDR3 region is CASSQAGSYSYEQYF. CDR3 sequence (DNA): TGCGCCAGCAGCCAGGCAGGAAGTTACTCCTACGAGCAGTACTTC. The chain employs TRBV4-3 and TRBJ2-7, with no clear D. Trimming stripped 3 bases from V and 0 bases from J, with 12 bases between. CDR3 length equals 15 residues. The germline V gene has CDR1 LGHNA and CDR2 YSLEER.

The chain couples TRBV28 to TRBJ1-4, with D possibly being TRBD1 (6 bases). Trimming left V 3 bases short and J 2 bases short, with 19 bases between. Germline V gene data show CDR1 as MDHEN and CDR2 as SYDVKM. This CDR3 is 18 amino acids long. CDR3 in DNA: TGTGCCAGCAGTTTGGGGGTACAGGGAGTGGGTACTAATGAAAAACTGTTTTTT. This encodes CASSLGVQGVGTNEKLFF.

The chain recombines TRBV7-3 with TRBJ2-1; 10 bases are shared with TRBD2. This CDR3 has 17 amino acids. Germline V CDR1 and CDR2: SGHTA, FQGTGA. The ends lost 1 base at V and 3 bases at J; junction bases unmatched: 6. CDR3 protein: CASSLMSGLADYNEQFF. The DNA for the CDR3 is TGTGCCAGCAGCTTAATGTCTGGACTAGCGGACTACAATGAGCAGTTCTTC.

This chain joins TRBV6-5 and TRBJ2-7; D is possibly TRBD2 (6 bases). The CDR3 is 15 residues long. Trimming cost V 5 bases and J 4 bases, with 18 bases left between them. CDR1 and CDR2 from the germline V gene are MNHEY and SVGAGI. The CDR3 DNA is TGTGCCAGCAGTCCCGGGACTTCTTGGAAATACGAGCAGTACGTC. Protein: CASSPGTSWKYEQYV.

This clone has a handful of counts. The chain has TRBV7-9 and TRBJ1-3; a weak D match, TRBD1 (5 bases). This CDR3 is built from 13 residues. Germline V gene lookup returns CDR1 SEHNR and CDR2 FQNEAQ (reference sequence). V was clipped by 2 bases and J by 5 bases, with 7 bases between them. In DNA form, the CDR3 reads TGTGCCAGCAGCTTACAGGGAAGAAACACCATATATTTT. Translated, it gives CASSLQGRNTIYF.

This chain's CDR3 is CASSLGRINTEAFF. In DNA, the CDR3 is TGTGCCAGCAGTTTAGGGAGAATTAACACTGAAGCTTTCTTT. The chain couples TRBV28 to TRBJ1-1; no reliable D call. CDR1 is MDHEN, CDR2 SYDVKM, per germline. This CDR3 contains 14 residues. Trimming removed 2 bases at V and 2 bases at J, with 9 bases between. The full variable domain, its missing parts supplied by reference TRBV28 and TRBJ1-1, is DVKVTQSSRYLVKRTGEKVFLECVQDMDHENMFWYRQDPGLGLRLIYFSYDVKMKEKGDIPEGYSVSREKKERFSLILESASTNQTSMYLCASSLGRINTEAFFGQGTRLTVV.

This clone has a handful of counts. V and J are TRBV7-9 and TRBJ2-5; D may be TRBD2 (6 bases). The DNA matches TRBJ2-7 better at its end, which makes the J call doubtful. There are 14 residues in the CDR3. CDR1 and CDR2 (germline): SEHNR, FQNEAQ (reference sequence). The CDR3 DNA sequence: TGTGCCAGCAGCTTTCAACTAGCCGCCTACGAGCAGTACTTC. Protein sequence: CASSFQLAAYEQYF.

V usage is TRBV2 and J usage is TRBJ2-5, with TRBD2 identical over 9 bases. The CDR3 extends over 15 amino acids. The V gene end was trimmed by 10 bases and the J gene end by 5 bases; junction bases not matched to a gene: 14. Germline V CDR1 and CDR2: SNHLY, FYNNEI. Here the CDR3 DNA reads TGTGCCACCCGTTCAGGACTAGCGATTTGGGAGACCCAGTACTTC. Amino acids: CATRSGLAIWETQYF.

In its sample, this clone was seen once. The chain uses TRBV5-6 and TRBJ2-3; TRBD1 matches at 9 bases. Germline assignment: CDR1 SGHDT and CDR2 YYEEEE. The CDR3 length is 12 residues. Trimming removed 6 bases from V and 12 bases from J; junction bases left unmatched: 8. The CDR3 bases are TGTGCCAGCACCGACCGGGACAGGGCACAGTATTTT. It yields the protein CASTDRDRAQYF.

This clone was seen once. The rearrangement links TRBV19 to TRBJ2-3; no firm D call. Germline CDR1 LNHDA, CDR2 SQIVND (reference sequence). The CDR3 consists of 13 residues. Trimming took 6 bases from V and 3 from J, leaving 10 bases between them. The CDR3 sequence: CASSAYITDTQYF. The CDR3 nucleotides read TGTGCCAGTAGCGCCTATATAACAGATACGCAGTATTTT.

As to this clone: The germline gene is not matched at one end of the junction; a read error may be the cause. V and J are TRBV7-7 and TRBJ2-7, with 8 nucleotides matching TRBD2. This CDR3 has 14 residues. Germline CDR1 is SSHAT and CDR2 is FNYEAQ (reference sequence). CDR3 in DNA: TGTGCTAGCAGCTTAGCGGGACTAGTAGGCGAGCAGTACTTC. This encodes CASSLAGLVGEQYF.

The rearrangement joins TRBV7-6 to TRBJ2-2; TRBD2 matches at 7 bases. The CDR3 has 17 amino acids. The junction had 10 bases not matched to a gene; V was cut back by 0 bases and J by 6 bases. Germline loops: CDR1 SGHVS, CDR2 FNYEAQ. In DNA, the CDR3 is TGTGCCAGCAGCTTAGCGCTTGGGGAGGGGTTTTCCGGGGAGCTGTTTTTT. Its translation is CASSLALGEGFSGELFF.

For this clone: One end of the junction fails to match germline, which may point to a read error. The chain recombines TRBV11-2 with TRBJ2-7; 9 positions agree with TRBD2. The CDR3 sequence is 13 residues long. From germline, CDR1 is SGHAT and CDR2 FQNNGV. The DNA for the CDR3 is TGTGCCAGCAGATTAGCGGGAGCCTACGAGCAGTACTTC. This encodes CASRLAGAYEQYF.

This chain joins TRBV11-1 and TRBJ1-1; D uncertain. The CDR3 totals 14 residues. From germline, CDR1 is SGHAT and CDR2 FQDESV (reference sequence). Trimming removed 3 bases from V and 3 bases from J, with 11 bases in between. CDR3 sequence reads: CASSLYGADTEAFF. The CDR3, as DNA: TGTGCCAGCAGCTTGTATGGAGCGGACACTGAAGCTTTCTTT.

This clone occurred a few times. The chain recombines TRBV4-3 with TRBJ2-3; 8 nucleotides match TRBD2. Trimming cost V 0 bases and J 1 base; bases outside gene matches: 3. Germline V CDR1 and CDR2: LGHNA, YSLEER. The CDR3 consists of 16 residues. The CDR3 coding sequence is TGCGCCAGCAGCCAAGACGTGACTAGCGGCACAGATACGCAGTATTTT. This translates into CASSQDVTSGTDTQYF.